These 11 T cell receptor beta chains came from one sample sequenced in a study of response to subunit inactivated influenza vaccine. Via MiXCR, TCRdb re-called the RT-PCR reads, giving one row per CDR3 protein. The sample includes a few hundred thousand distinct CDR3 sequences, 21% of them seen just once. This material consisted of PBMCs from blood, taken approximately 22 months after vaccination. These receptors all stem from a man aged 45 to 75 who received an inactivated influenza vaccine.

The chain has TRBV24-1 and TRBJ2-1, with TRBD1 identical over 9 bases. V was pared by 4 bases and J by 6 bases, with 12 bases of the junction left unmatched. CDR1 and CDR2 (germline): KGHDR, SFDVKD. The length of the CDR3 is 17 residues. The CDR3 here is CATSDPTPGTGFNEQFF. The DNA of the CDR3 is TGTGCCACCAGTGACCCTACCCCCGGGACAGGGTTCAATGAGCAGTTCTTC.

The chain combines TRBV5-1 with TRBJ1-1, with D perhaps TRBD1 (6 bases). Per the germline V gene, CDR1 is SGHRS and CDR2 is YFSETQ. Trimming shortened V by 0 bases and J by 4 bases, and 13 bases separated the two germline ends. This CDR3 has 15 residues. The CDR3 DNA sequence: TGCGCCAGCAGCTTGGGGGCAGGGGTGGCCACTGAAGCTTTCTTT. This sequence encodes CASSLGAGVATEAFF.

This clonotype came up many times. This chain uses TRBV11-2 with TRBJ1-1, with D tentatively TRBD1 (5 bases). There are 14 residues in the CDR3. V lost 5 bases, J lost 5 bases, and 15 bases lay in between. CDR1 SGHAT and CDR2 FQNNGV come from the germline V gene. CDR3 coding DNA: TGTGCCAGCAGCAACCAGGGTGTACGGACTGAAGCTTTCTTT. It specifies CASSNQGVRTEAFF.

This clonotype was observed a few times. The gene calls are TRBV5-6 and TRBJ1-2, with TRBD1 as a possible D gene (5 bases). The CDR3 spans 16 residues. V lost 0 bases to trimming and J lost 0 bases, with 12 bases between them. Germline lookup yields CDR1 SGHDT and CDR2 YYEEEE. CDR3 bases: TGTGCCAGCAGCTTGGTCGGGGCACGCGCTAACTATGGCTACACCTTC. Encoded protein: CASSLVGARANYGYTF.

V gene TRBV20-1 combines with J gene TRBJ2-5; D might be TRBD2 (5 bases). V gave up 1 base and J gave up 2 bases, with 14 bases separating them. The CDR3 sequence is 15 residues long. The germline gives CDR1 DFQATT, CDR2 SNEGSKA (reference sequence). The CDR3 coding sequence is TGCAGTGCTAGAGTAGCGCGAGGAATACAAGAGACCCAGTACTTC. Its translation is CSARVARGIQETQYF.

This clonotype has more than one count but fewer than ten. The rearrangement uses TRBV12-3 or TRBV12-4 and TRBJ2-1, with D perhaps matching TRBD2 (6 bases). The CDR3 is made up of 16 amino acids. Trimming shortened V by 7 bases and J by 4 bases, and 20 bases separated the two germline ends. CDR3 bases: TGTGCCAGCACTTCCGGTAGCGGTAGACGGTACAATGAGCAGTTCTTC. This codes for CASTSGSGRRYNEQFF.

The chain is built from TRBV29-1 and TRBJ1-3; maybe TRBD1 (6 bases). The CDR3 is 16 amino acids. With 1 base removed from V and 0 bases from J, the gap between germline ends came to 13 bases. Per germline, CDR1 SQVTM and CDR2 ANQGSEA. As DNA, the CDR3 is TGCAGCGTTGAAGTAGGGGGGATTAGCTCTGGAAACACCATATATTTT. Its protein is CSVEVGGISSGNTIYF.

This clonotype was detected only a few times. The rearrangement joins TRBV12-3 or TRBV12-4 to TRBJ1-5; D may be TRBD1 (5 bases). The CDR3 runs 14 residues. Trimming cost V 7 bases and J 1 base, with 11 bases left between them. The CDR3 here is CASTLRGSNQPQHF. DNA of the CDR3: TGTGCCAGCACCCTGCGGGGGAGCAATCAGCCCCAGCATTTT.

J is TRBJ2-7 and V is TRBV7-2, with 12 bases that match TRBD2. J was trimmed by 1 base and V by 1 base; bases with no gene match: 5. This CDR3 contains 17 residues. From germline, CDR1 is SGHTA and CDR2 FQGNSA. Here the CDR3 reads CASSLVWTSGVSYEQYF. The CDR3 nucleotides are TGTGCCAGCAGCTTAGTTTGGACTAGCGGGGTATCCTACGAGCAGTACTTC. The whole variable domain, filled in from reference TRBV7-2 and TRBJ2-7, reads GAGVSQSPSNKVTEKGKDVELRCDPISGHTALYWYRQSLGQGLEFLIYFQGNSAPDKSGLPSDRFSAERTGGSVSTLTIQRTQQEDSAVYLCASSLVWTSGVSYEQYFGPGTRLTVT.

The V call is TRBV27, the J call TRBJ1-4; unclear D gene. The V end was cut by 8 bases, the J end by 4 bases, with 11 bases between. The CDR3 spans 13 residues. The germline CDR1 and CDR2 sequences are MNHEY and SMNVEV (reference sequence). CDR3 loop: CASSRAGNEKLFF. CDR3 DNA sequence: TGTGCCAGCTCTCGGGCGGGTAATGAAAAACTGTTTTTT. Full variable domain (rest looked up from reference TRBV27 and TRBJ1-4): EAQVTQNPRYLITVTGKKLTVTCSQNMNHEYMSWYRQDPGLGLRQIYYSMNVEVTDKGDVPEGYKVSRKEKRNFPLILESPSPNQTSLYFCASSRAGNEKLFFGSGTQLSVL.

A few counts support this clonotype. The rearrangement links TRBV7-2 to TRBJ1-1, with D perhaps matching TRBD1 (5 bases). The germline CDR1 and CDR2 sequences are SGHTA and FQGNSA. There are 14 residues in the CDR3. The V gene lost 3 bases and the J gene lost 3 bases, with 11 bases spanning the gap. In DNA form, the CDR3 reads TGTGCCAGCAGCTTCTGGTCGGGGGACACTGAAGCTTTCTTT. It translates to CASSFWSGDTEAFF.